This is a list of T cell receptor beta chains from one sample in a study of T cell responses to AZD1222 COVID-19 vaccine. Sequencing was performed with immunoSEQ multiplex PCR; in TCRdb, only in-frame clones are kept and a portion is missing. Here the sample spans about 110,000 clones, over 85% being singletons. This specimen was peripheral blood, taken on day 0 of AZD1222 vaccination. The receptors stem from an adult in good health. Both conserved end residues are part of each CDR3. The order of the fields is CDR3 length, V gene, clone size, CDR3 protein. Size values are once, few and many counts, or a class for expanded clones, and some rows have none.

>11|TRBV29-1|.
CSVVTAYEQYF
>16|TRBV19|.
CASREGALSPNQPQHF
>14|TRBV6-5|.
CASSSDRENTEAFF
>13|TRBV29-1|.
CSVRGQSNTEAFF
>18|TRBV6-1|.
CASSEAVNPGQGARGYTF
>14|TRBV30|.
CAWALSEETYGYTF
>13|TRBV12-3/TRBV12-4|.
CASRPTGNYGYTF
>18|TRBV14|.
CASRLSGLAGGPPETQYF
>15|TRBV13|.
CASSSRGQGHTEAFF
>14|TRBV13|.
CASGVGGTGSPLHF
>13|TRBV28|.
CASNRPGQAPLHF
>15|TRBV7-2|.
CASSLSGGLQETQYF
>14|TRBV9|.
CASSARKFGNTIYF
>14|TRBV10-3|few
CAISESGKSYEQYF
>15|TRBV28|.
CASSRYSSGSYEQYF
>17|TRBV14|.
CASSLIEGGANGNTIYF
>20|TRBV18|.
CASSPRGLGQARSGANVLTF